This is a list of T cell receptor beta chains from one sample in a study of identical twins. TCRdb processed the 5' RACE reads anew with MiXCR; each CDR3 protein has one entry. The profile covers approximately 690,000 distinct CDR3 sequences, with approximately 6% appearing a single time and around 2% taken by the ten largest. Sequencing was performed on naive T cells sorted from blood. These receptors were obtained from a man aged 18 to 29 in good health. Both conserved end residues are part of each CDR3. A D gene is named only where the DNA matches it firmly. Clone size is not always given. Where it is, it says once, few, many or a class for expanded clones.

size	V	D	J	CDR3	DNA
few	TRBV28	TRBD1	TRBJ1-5	CASSFRTGGLFNQPQHF	TGTGCCAGCAGCTTTAGGACAGGGGGACTTTTCAATCAGCCCCAGCATTTT
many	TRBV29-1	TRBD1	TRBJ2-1	CSVDGGVQGLNYNEQFF	TGCAGCGTTGATGGGGGCGTACAGGGGCTAAATTACAATGAGCAGTTCTTC
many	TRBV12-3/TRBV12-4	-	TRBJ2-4	CASKGVPRNIQYF	TGTGCCAGCAAGGGGGTCCCACGAAACATTCAGTACTTC
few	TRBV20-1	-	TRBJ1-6	CSVRGSVNSPLHF	TGCTCTGTCCGGGGGAGTGTGAATTCACCCCTCCACTTT
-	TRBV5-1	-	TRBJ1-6	CASGELSQNSPLHF	TGCGCCAGCGGGGAACTAAGTCAAAATTCACCCCTCCACTTT
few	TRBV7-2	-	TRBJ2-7	CASSLEGHSSYEQYF	TGTGCCAGCAGCTTAGAGGGGCACAGCTCCTACGAGCAGTACTTC
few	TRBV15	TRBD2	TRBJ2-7	CATSREAGTSYEQYF	TGTGCCACCAGCAGAGAAGCGGGAACCTCCTACGAGCAGTACTTC
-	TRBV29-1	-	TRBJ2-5	CSADVVTQYF	TGCAGCGCCGACGTAGTGACCCAGTACTTC
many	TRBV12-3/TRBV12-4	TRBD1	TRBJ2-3	CASSRGRDRPTDTQYF	TGTGCCAGCAGTAGGGGACGGGACAGACCCACAGATACGCAGTATTTT
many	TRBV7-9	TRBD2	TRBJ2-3	CASLAAITDTQYF	TGTGCCAGCCTAGCGGCTATCACAGATACGCAGTATTTT
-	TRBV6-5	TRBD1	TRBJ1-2	CASSYSDDRGGGYTF	TGTGCCAGCAGTTACTCGGATGACAGGGGAGGAGGCTACACCTTC
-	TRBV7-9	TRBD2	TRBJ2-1	CASSFSGPNEQFF	TGTGCCAGCAGTTTTAGCGGGCCCAATGAGCAGTTCTTC
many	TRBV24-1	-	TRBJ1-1	CATSPGWGTEAFF	TGTGCCACCAGTCCAGGGTGGGGGACTGAAGCTTTCTTT